Described below is a single TCR beta chain sequence and its context. This entry is derived from a study of blood T cell repertoires in COVID-19. The V gene end was trimmed by 3 bases and the J gene end by 4 bases; junction bases not matched to a gene: 1. Germline values: CDR1 SEHNR, CDR2 FQNEAQ (reference sequence). This CDR3 is 14 amino acids long. Measured with immunoSEQ multiplex PCR; TCRdb has only the in-frame clones, and not every one. The table shows fewer than 200,000 clones, with around 87% occurring only once. The receptor was isolated from a woman aged 80 or over with COVID-19, enrolled during active disease. The material sequenced was peripheral blood. V is TRBV7-9 and J is TRBJ2-5; 11 nucleotides align to TRBD2. The CDR3 protein is CASSFTSGGETQYF. CDR3 DNA sequence: TGTGCCAGCAGCTTTACTAGCGGGGGAGAGACCCAGTACTTC.